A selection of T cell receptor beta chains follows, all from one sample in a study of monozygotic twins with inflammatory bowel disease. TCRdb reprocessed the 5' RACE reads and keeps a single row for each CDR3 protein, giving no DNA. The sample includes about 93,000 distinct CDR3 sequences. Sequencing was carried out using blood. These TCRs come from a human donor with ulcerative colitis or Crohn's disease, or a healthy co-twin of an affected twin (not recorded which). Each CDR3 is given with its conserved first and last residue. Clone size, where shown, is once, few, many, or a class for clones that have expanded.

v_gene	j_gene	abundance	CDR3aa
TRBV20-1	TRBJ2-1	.	CSARVPANEQFF
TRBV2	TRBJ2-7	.	CASSEGVGQGVHEQYF
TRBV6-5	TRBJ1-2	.	CASSYARVAYGYTF
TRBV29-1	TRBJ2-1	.	CSLWGRYNEQFF
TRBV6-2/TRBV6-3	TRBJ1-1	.	CASSPHGARGTEAFF
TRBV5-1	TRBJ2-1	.	CASSLIGYSYNEQFF
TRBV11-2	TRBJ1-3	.	CATIQGAGNTIYF
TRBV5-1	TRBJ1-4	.	CASSGLATNEKLFF
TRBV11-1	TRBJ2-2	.	CASSLLGGASFGELFF
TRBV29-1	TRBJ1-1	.	CSVEDVGYTEAFF
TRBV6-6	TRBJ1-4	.	CAGKGGANEKLFF
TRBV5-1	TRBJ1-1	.	CASSLWPGQMNTEAFF
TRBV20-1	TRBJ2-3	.	CSASPSTDTQYF
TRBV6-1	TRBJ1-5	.	CASSEESRRNQPQHF
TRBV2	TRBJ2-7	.	CASSPTSYEQYF
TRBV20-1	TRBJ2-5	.	CSARPAVEETQYF
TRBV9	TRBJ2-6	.	CASSVGASGANVLTF
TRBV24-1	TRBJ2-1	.	CATSDWTSSYNEQFF
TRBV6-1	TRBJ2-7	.	CASSEYELGATYF
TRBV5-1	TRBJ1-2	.	CASSAGPTYGYTF
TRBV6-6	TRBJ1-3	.	CASTHSPGNTIYF
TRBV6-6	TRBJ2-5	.	CASSRLAGGETQYF
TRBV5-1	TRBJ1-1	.	CASSLLVASNTEAFF
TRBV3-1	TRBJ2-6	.	CASSPTIAGANVLTF
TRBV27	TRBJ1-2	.	CASSDPGGGVYGYTF
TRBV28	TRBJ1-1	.	CASSWGRVAFF
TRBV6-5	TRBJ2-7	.	CASSRRGGANYEQYF
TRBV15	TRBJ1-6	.	CATSRGQDKYNSPLHF
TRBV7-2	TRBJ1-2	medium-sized	CASSLVRGDYGYTF
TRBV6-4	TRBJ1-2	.	CASRPGTDYGYTF
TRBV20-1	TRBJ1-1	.	CSVDLLTEAFF
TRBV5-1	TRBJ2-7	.	CASSLGSEGNEQYF
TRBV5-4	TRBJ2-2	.	CASSLTRGGETGELFF
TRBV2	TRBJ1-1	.	CASRFGSGAGTEAFF
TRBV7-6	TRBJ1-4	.	CASSLGRSEKLFF
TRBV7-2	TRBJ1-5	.	CASSKESNQPQHF
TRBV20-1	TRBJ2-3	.	CSANPLGGLDTQYF
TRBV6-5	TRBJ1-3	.	CASSSPGGQGGNTIYF
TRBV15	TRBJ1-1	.	CATSLDLNTEAFF
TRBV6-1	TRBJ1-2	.	CASRGTGALNYGYTF
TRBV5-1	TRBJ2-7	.	CASSFVGDPYEQYF
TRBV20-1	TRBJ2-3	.	CSAQAGGTDTQYF
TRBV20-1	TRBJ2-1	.	CSAQKEYNEQFF
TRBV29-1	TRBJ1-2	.	CSARDRVYGYTF
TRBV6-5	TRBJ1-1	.	CASRQGSEAFF
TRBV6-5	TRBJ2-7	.	CASSYSGGVYEQYF
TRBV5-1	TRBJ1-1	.	CASSRFTGPRDTEAFF
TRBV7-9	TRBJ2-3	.	CASSSPKGADTQYF
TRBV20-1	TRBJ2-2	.	CSAPGGGMNTGELFF
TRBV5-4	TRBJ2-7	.	CASSLGQWETYEQYF
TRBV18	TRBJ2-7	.	CASSPPGLSYEQYF
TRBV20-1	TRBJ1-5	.	CSAATGGNQPQHF
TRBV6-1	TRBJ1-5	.	CASAPAGLSNQPQHF